This TCR beta chain was sequenced for a study of early T cells in non-severe SARS-CoV-2 infection. Turning to the study itself: Bulk RNA taken from unsorted whole blood was sequenced, leaving chains unpaired.

The TCR library protocol attached unique molecular identifiers to the individual cDNA molecules. MiXCR, applied by TCRdb to the 5' RACE reads, yields one record per CDR3 protein. The sample yields some 77,000 distinct CDR3 sequences, roughly 12% seen once. Per the germline V gene, CDR1 is SQVTM and CDR2 is ANQGSEA. V lost 2 bases, J lost 6 bases, and 4 bases stayed unmatched. The CDR3 length is 13 residues. This sample comprised whole blood, obtained at baseline. This rearrangement joins TRBV29-1 to TRBJ2-7; 10 bases align to TRBD1. The clonotype was recovered from an adult who was a healthcare worker with PCR-confirmed SARS-CoV-2 infection or an uninfected control (not recorded which). The donor label of this sample is uncertain. For the CDR3, the DNA is TGCAGCGTTGAACGACAGGGGGCGGGCGAGCAGTACTTC. Translated: CSVERQGAGEQYF.